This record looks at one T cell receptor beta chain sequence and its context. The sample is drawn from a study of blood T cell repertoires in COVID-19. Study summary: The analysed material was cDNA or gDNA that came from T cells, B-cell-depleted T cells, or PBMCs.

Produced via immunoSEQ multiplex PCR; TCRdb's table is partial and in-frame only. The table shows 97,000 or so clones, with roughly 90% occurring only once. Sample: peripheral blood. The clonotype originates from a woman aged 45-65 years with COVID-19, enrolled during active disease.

The CDR3 sequence is CASSVSVFNSPLHF. The CDR3 DNA follows: TGTGCCAGCAGCGTGTCAGTTTTTAATTCACCCCTCCACTTT. V usage is TRBV9 and J usage is TRBJ1-6, with D hard to call. Germline lookup yields CDR1 SGDLS and CDR2 YYNGEE. Trimming took off 2 bases at V and 6 bases at J, with 9 bases between the two ends. The CDR3 is 14 residues long.